This entry features one TCR beta chain sequence. This sample stems from a study of blood T cell repertoires in COVID-19. Authors' processing steps: Scientists estimated how many nucleated cells there were by amplifying reference gene primers. The method was immunoSEQ multiplex PCR; TCRdb's version includes in-frame clones alone and lacks a portion of them. V, J and clone size were drawn from that table, and D and trimming were deduced from the DNA. Seen here are about 260,000 clones, around 87% observed once, and the top ten hold about 5%. CDR3 length equals 18 residues. V shed 6 bases, J shed 4 bases, and the junction held 16 bases outside the gene matches. CDR1 MDHEN and CDR2 SYDVKM come from the germline V gene.

Specimen: peripheral blood. V gene TRBV28 combines with J gene TRBJ1-2; 11 bases fit TRBD1. The TCR sequence derives from an older woman with COVID-19, enrolled during active disease. The DNA of the CDR3 is TGTGCCAGCAGCCCTCGCTACTATCGGACAGGGGGCGGCTATGGCTACACCTTC. Translated, it gives CASSPRYYRTGGGYGYTF.